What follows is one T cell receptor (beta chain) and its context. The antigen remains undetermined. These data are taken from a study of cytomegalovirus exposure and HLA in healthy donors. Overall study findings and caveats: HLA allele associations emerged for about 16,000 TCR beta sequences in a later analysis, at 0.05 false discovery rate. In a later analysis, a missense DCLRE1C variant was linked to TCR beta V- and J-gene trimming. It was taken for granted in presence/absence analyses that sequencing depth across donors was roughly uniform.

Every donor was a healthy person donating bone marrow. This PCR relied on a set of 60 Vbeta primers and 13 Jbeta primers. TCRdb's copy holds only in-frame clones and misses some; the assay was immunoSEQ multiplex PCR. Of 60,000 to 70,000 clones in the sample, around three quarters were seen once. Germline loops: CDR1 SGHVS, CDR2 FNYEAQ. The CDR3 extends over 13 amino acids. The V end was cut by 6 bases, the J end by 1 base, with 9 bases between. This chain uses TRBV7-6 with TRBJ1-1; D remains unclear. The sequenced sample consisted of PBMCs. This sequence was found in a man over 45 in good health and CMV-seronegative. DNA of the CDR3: TGTGCCAGCAGTTACTCAGGGAACACTGAAGCTTTCTTT. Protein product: CASSYSGNTEAFF. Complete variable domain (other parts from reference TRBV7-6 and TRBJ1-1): GAGVSQSPRYKVTKRGQDVALRCDPISGHVSLYWYRQALGQGPEFLTYFNYEAQQDKSGLPNDRFSAERPEGSISTLTIQRTEQRDSAMYRCASSYSGNTEAFFGQGTRLTVV.